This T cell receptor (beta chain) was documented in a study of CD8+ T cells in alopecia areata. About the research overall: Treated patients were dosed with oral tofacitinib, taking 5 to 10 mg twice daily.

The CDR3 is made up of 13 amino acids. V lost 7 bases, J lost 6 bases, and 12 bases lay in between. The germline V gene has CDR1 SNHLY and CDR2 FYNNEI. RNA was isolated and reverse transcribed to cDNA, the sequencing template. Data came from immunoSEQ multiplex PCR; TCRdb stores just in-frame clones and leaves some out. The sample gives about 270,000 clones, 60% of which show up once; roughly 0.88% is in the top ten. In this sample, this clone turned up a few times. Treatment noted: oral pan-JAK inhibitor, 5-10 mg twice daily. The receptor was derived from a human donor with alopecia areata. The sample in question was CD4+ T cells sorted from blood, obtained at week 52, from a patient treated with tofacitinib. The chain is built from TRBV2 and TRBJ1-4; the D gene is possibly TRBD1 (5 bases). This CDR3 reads CASTREWDEKLFF. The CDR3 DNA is TGTGCCAGCACCAGGGAGTGGGATGAAAAACTGTTTTTT. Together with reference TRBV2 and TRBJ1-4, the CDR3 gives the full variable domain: EPEVTQTPSHQVTQMGQEVILRCVPISNHLYFYWYRQILGQKVEFLVSFYNNEISEKSEIFDDQFSVERPDGSNFTLKIRSTKLEDSAMYFCASTREWDEKLFFGSGTQLSVL.